A single sample is the source of the 7 T cell receptor beta chains below, sequenced in a study of control samples from healthy donors and cancer patients. The data were produced by immunoSEQ multiplex PCR, yet TCRdb's version contains in-frame clones alone and is incomplete. Seen here are around 250,000 clones, more than 65% observed once, and the top ten hold roughly 15%. Sequencing was carried out using PBMCs. The receptors come from a woman aged 60-75 years with lung cancer.

The genes are TRBV19 and TRBJ2-6; no firm D call. The germline CDR1 and CDR2 sequences are LNHDA and SQIVND (reference sequence). Trimming took off 9 bases at V and 0 bases at J, with 9 bases between the two ends. This CDR3 comprises 14 residues. CDR3 protein: CASGWGSGANVLTF. DNA for the CDR3: TGTGCCAGCGGGTGGGGCTCTGGGGCCAACGTCCTGACTTTC.

Concerning this clone: The same CDR3 is also encoded by other DNA sequences in this sample. J is TRBJ2-3 and V is TRBV27; 10 bases match TRBD1. Germline CDR1 is MNHEY and CDR2 is SMNVEV (reference sequence). J gave up 4 bases and V 5 bases, and 3 bases lay outside the gene matches. The length of the CDR3 is 14 residues. CDR3 nucleotide sequence: TGTGCCAGCAGTCTAGGACAGGGGGCAGATACGCAGTATTTT. This codes for CASSLGQGADTQYF.

The CDR3 loop reads CASSGARGNGELFF. CDR3 DNA: TGTGCCAGCAGCGGGGCCAGGGGTAACGGGGAGCTGTTTTTT. This sequence joins TRBV9 and TRBJ2-2; perhaps TRBD1 as D (6 bases). Germline V gene lookup returns CDR1 SGDLS and CDR2 YYNGEE. V was clipped by 3 bases and J by 7 bases, with 13 bases between them. The CDR3 runs to 14 residues.

The chain uses TRBV11-2 and TRBJ1-1; D is perhaps TRBD1 (5 bases). The germline V gene encodes CDR1 SGHAT and CDR2 FQNNGV. V was clipped by 1 base and J by 11 bases, with 14 bases between them. The length of the CDR3 is 13 residues. This CDR3 is CASSLGVGVWAFF. The CDR3 region has the DNA TGTGCCAGCAGCTTAGGCGTAGGGGTGTGGGCTTTCTTT.

The V gene is TRBV28, the J gene TRBJ1-4, with D tentatively TRBD1 (6 bases). The CDR3 length is 13 residues. Trimming left V 8 bases short and J 3 bases short, with 10 bases between. The V gene's germline CDR1 is MDHEN and CDR2 SYDVKM. Here the CDR3 reads CASLQGSNEKLFF. The CDR3 nucleotides read TGTGCCAGCCTACAGGGTTCTAATGAAAAACTGTTTTTT.

This chain connects TRBV7-9 to TRBJ1-6; D ambiguous. V lost 1 base, J lost 9 bases, and 4 bases lay in between. The germline V gene encodes CDR1 SEHNR and CDR2 FQNEAQ (reference sequence). The CDR3 has 12 residues. The CDR3 DNA is TGTGCCAGCAGCTTAGAGGGTTCACCCCTCCACTTT. Protein: CASSLEGSPLHF.

The rearrangement links TRBV14 to TRBJ2-6, with a possible D match to TRBD2 (5 bases). The CDR3 loop spans 19 amino acids. From germline, CDR1 is SGHDN and CDR2 FVKESK. Between the trimmed V and J ends, which lost 4 bases and 4 bases, there was a span of 23 bases. For the CDR3, the DNA is TGTGCCAGCAGCCTGAGAGGGAGAGAGGGAAGATGGGGGGCCAACGTCCTGACTTTC. This codes for CASSLRGREGRWGANVLTF.